These 13 T cell receptor beta chains were all obtained from the same sample, sequenced in a study of shared clonotypes between healthy human individuals (dated by TCRdb to 2019 to 2021). Library generation was performed with the immunoSEQ multiplex PCR assay. TCRdb re-hosts the immuneACCESS table, in-frame sequences only. Its copies lack some clones; in the studies checked, an unresolved V gene accounts for under half of them, and the cause for the rest is not known. The sample yields 2 million to 3 million clones; approximately 93% were counted once. The ten largest clones take up 0.35% to 0.45% of the sample. The source material was naive CD4+ T cells from PBMCs. The cell subset or site label, read with the paper, signifies: CD45RA+ positively selected. The receptor set was obtained from a man aged 18 to 30 in good health. Some clones in this sample may be carry-over from other donors' samples.

This clone was seen only once. This chain joins TRBV11-3 and TRBJ2-2; 7 nucleotides line up with TRBD2. This CDR3 is built from 16 residues. The V and J ends lost 2 bases and 5 bases, in that order; junction bases with no gene match: 8. Germline V gene lookup returns CDR1 SGHNT and CDR2 YENEEA. The CDR3 loop is CASSLSAGVKTGELFF. The CDR3 DNA is TGTGCCAGCAGCTTAAGCGCGGGAGTAAAAACCGGGGAGCTGTTTTTT. The whole variable domain, remainder taken from reference TRBV11-3 and TRBJ2-2, is EAGVVQSPRYKIIEKKQPVAFWCNPISGHNTLYWYLQNLGQGPELLIRYENEEAVDDSQLPKDRFSAERLKGVDSTLKIQPAELGDSAVYLCASSLSAGVKTGELFFGEGSRLTVL.

A note on this clone: Other nucleotide sequences from this sample produce the same CDR3. The chain carries TRBV27 and TRBJ2-3, with TRBD2 matching 7 bases. The V segment lost 5 bases and the J segment 0 bases; nucleotides outside the gene matches: 5. The CDR3 spans 15 residues. In germline, CDR1 is MNHEY, CDR2 SMNVEV (reference sequence). Here the CDR3 reads CASSPSGTSTDTQYF. The CDR3 bases are TGTGCCAGCAGTCCAAGCGGGACTAGCACAGATACGCAGTATTTT.

V and J are TRBV18 and TRBJ1-2; D not certain. CDR1 and CDR2 from the germline V gene are KGHSH and LQKENI. The CDR3 runs 13 residues. Deletions cut 3 bases from V and 8 bases from J, with 13 bases between. Here the CDR3 DNA reads TGTGCCAGCTCACCTTCGGACCAGTCAGGCTACACCTTC. Protein sequence: CASSPSDQSGYTF. The whole variable domain, remainder taken from reference TRBV18 and TRBJ1-2, is NAGVMQNPRHLVRRRGQEARLRCSPMKGHSHVYWYRQLPEEGLKFMVYLQKENIIDESGMPKERFSAEFPKEGPSILRIQQVVRGDSAAYFCASSPSDQSGYTFGSGTRLTVV.

This chain links TRBV9 with TRBJ2-1; perhaps TRBD2 as D (6 bases). CDR3 length equals 16 residues. V lost 4 bases and J 1 base, leaving 15 bases between the germline ends. Germline CDR1 and CDR2: SGDLS and YYNGEE. The CDR3 reads CASSPRFGTSYNEQFF. The CDR3 nucleotides are TGTGCCAGCAGCCCACGTTTCGGGACTTCCTACAATGAGCAGTTCTTC.

The chain combines TRBV7-3 with TRBJ2-7; a possible D gene is TRBD2 (5 bases). Trimming pared 2 bases from V and 6 bases from J, leaving 11 bases between. Germline V lookup: CDR1 SGHTA, CDR2 FQGTGA. The CDR3 runs 13 residues. CDR3 DNA: TGTGCCAGCAGCTTATTGGGGAGCGGCGAGCAGTACTTC. Amino acid sequence: CASSLLGSGEQYF. The variable domain in full, with the rest retrieved from reference TRBV7-3 and TRBJ2-7, is GAGVSQTPSNKVTEKGKYVELRCDPISGHTALYWYRQSLGQGPEFLIYFQGTGAADDSGLPNDRFFAVRPEGSVSTLKIQRTERGDSAVYLCASSLLGSGEQYFGPGTRLTVT.

On this clone: Other DNA sequences in the same sample also yield this CDR3. This chain joins TRBV5-1 and TRBJ2-5, with D uncertain. The ends were cut back, 4 bases at V and 5 bases at J, with 12 bases in the middle. The CDR3 extends over 13 amino acids. Per germline, CDR1 SGHRS and CDR2 YFSETQ. CDR3 nucleotides: TGCGCCAGCAGCCTGGGGATTCGGGAGACCCAGTACTTC. Its protein product is CASSLGIRETQYF.

The chain joins TRBV6-1 to TRBJ1-5; TRBD1 matches 7 bases. This CDR3 contains 15 residues. Germline values: CDR1 MNHNS, CDR2 SASEGT. V shed 5 bases, J shed 5 bases, and the junction held 9 bases outside the gene matches. CDR3 loop: CASSPRTGRDQPQHF. In DNA form, the CDR3 reads TGTGCCAGCAGTCCACGGACAGGTCGCGATCAGCCCCAGCATTTT.

The chain links TRBV6-5 to TRBJ2-1, with 8 bases aligning to TRBD2. V lost 5 bases to trimming and J lost 4 bases; unmatched junction nucleotides: 1. The CDR3 covers 13 residues. Germline lookup yields CDR1 MNHEY and CDR2 SVGAGI. The CDR3 loop reads CASSSGSYNEQFF. The CDR3 coding sequence is TGTGCCAGCAGTAGCGGGAGTTACAATGAGCAGTTCTTC.

This clone was observed once. The rearrangement uses TRBV7-3 and TRBJ2-1; D ambiguous. Trimming removed 5 bases from V and 3 bases from J, with 8 bases in between. Looked up from germline, CDR1 is SGHTA and CDR2 is FQGTGA. The CDR3 totals 13 residues. In DNA form, the CDR3 reads TGTGCCAGCAGCCAGGCGGACTACAATGAGCAGTTCTTC. Amino acid sequence: CASSQADYNEQFF.

The chain combines TRBV7-3 with TRBJ1-1; possibly TRBD1 for D (6 bases). Trimming took 4 bases from V and 3 from J, leaving 12 bases between them. Per germline, CDR1 SGHTA and CDR2 FQGTGA. The CDR3 sequence is 14 residues long. The CDR3 DNA sequence: TGTGCCAGCAGCTGGGGGGGCAGAGACACTGAAGCTTTCTTT. It is translated as CASSWGGRDTEAFF. Drawing the rest from reference TRBV7-3 and TRBJ1-1, the complete variable domain is GAGVSQTPSNKVTEKGKYVELRCDPISGHTALYWYRQSLGQGPEFLIYFQGTGAADDSGLPNDRFFAVRPEGSVSTLKIQRTERGDSAVYLCASSWGGRDTEAFFGQGTRLTVV.

Remarks on this clone: Other DNA sequences in this specimen translate into the identical CDR3. V is TRBV28 and J is TRBJ2-7, with 8 bases that match TRBD2. This CDR3 has 14 residues. Germline-derived CDR1 and CDR2 are MDHEN and SYDVKM. J lost 1 base, V lost 6 bases, and 5 bases had no gene match. Here the CDR3 reads CASRVAGRSYEQYF. DNA for the CDR3: TGTGCCAGCAGAGTAGCGGGAAGATCCTACGAGCAGTACTTC.

This chain links TRBV11-2 with TRBJ2-3; 9 bases are shared with TRBD1. The V gene end was trimmed by 3 bases and the J gene end by 2 bases; junction bases not matched to a gene: 6. The germline CDR1 and CDR2 sequences are SGHAT and FQNNGV. This CDR3 spans 16 amino acids. The CDR3 DNA reads TGTGCCAGCAGCTTTCTACAGGGGGCCTTCACAGATACGCAGTATTTT. The encoded protein is CASSFLQGAFTDTQYF.

The chain uses TRBV7-9 and TRBJ2-7, with D perhaps given as TRBD1 or TRBD2 (5 bases each). Per the germline V gene, CDR1 is SEHNR and CDR2 is FQNEAQ (reference sequence). The CDR3 loop spans 14 amino acids. V lost 4 bases to trimming and J lost 7 bases, with 17 bases between them. In DNA, the CDR3 is TGTGCCAGCAGCTCAATCCGGGACGCGAGGGAGCAGTACTTC. Residues: CASSSIRDAREQYF.